This T cell receptor (beta chain) was identified in a study of identical twins. Germline assignment: CDR1 SGHTA and CDR2 FQGTGA. Trimming shortened V by 5 bases and J by 3 bases, and 11 bases separated the two germline ends. CDR3 length: 14 amino acids. TCRdb ran MiXCR on the 5' RACE reads and lists one entry per CDR3 protein. The sample lists some 330,000 distinct CDR3 sequences; around 9.7% were seen once. There are a few counts of this clonotype. Sequenced sample: naive T cells sorted from blood. This sequence was found in a woman in her forties or fifties in good health. This chain uses TRBV7-3 with TRBJ2-1; D is unclear. The CDR3 coding sequence is TGTGCCAGCAGCCCCCGACTGCACTACAATGAGCAGTTCTTC. It is translated as CASSPRLHYNEQFF. The full variable domain, completed using reference TRBV7-3 and TRBJ2-1, is GAGVSQTPSNKVTEKGKYVELRCDPISGHTALYWYRQSLGQGPEFLIYFQGTGAADDSGLPNDRFFAVRPEGSVSTLKIQRTERGDSAVYLCASSPRLHYNEQFFGPGTRLTVL.